Sequencing of this T cell receptor beta chain was carried out in a study of Graves' ophthalmopathy and Graves' hyperthyroidism. Clinical symptoms, serum thyroxine, TRAb, thyroid ultrasound and orbital computed tomography determined diagnosis. Beta-chain TCR CDR3 regions were amplified from RNA transcripts. RT-PCR was first run with HTBI primers, then multiplex PCR in a second round. In TCRdb, the multiplex PCR reads were re-called with MiXCR into one record per CDR3 protein. The sample lists a few hundred thousand distinct CDR3 sequences, under 25% occurring once. This clonotype was seen at least ten times. What it binds is unknown. CDR3 length equals 13 residues. V lost 2 bases and J lost 4, with 11 bases in between. From germline, CDR1 is SQVTM and CDR2 ANQGSEA. Regarding the study as a whole: Ophthalmopathy progression predictions by the model showed about 75% specificity and 70.59% sensitivity.

The chain uses TRBV29-1 and TRBJ1-1, with a weak D call TRBD1 (6 bases). Sequencing was performed on peripheral blood. The clonotype was recovered from a woman aged 18-30 years with stable Graves' hyperthyroidism. CDR3 in amino acids: CSVELQGPTEAFF. Here the CDR3 DNA reads TGCAGCGTTGAACTACAGGGCCCCACTGAAGCTTTCTTT.